The clone carrying this TCR beta chain was seen once. Its antigen is not identified. This sample is part of a study of blood T cells in healthy people across ages. Overall study context: Template switching captured about one barcoded beta molecule per two T cells. Notes on the study in general: TCR beta diversity, measured per million T cells, fell in a roughly linear way with age. Strongly correlated with naive T cell percentage was TCR beta diversity.

A second about 7 to 11 cycle PCR used barcoded and J-beta primers. Each CDR3 protein gets one entry after TCRdb re-called the 5' RACE reads with MiXCR. Among some 900,000 distinct CDR3 sequences listed, around 46% were seen once. Isolation recovered at least 6.5 million PBMCs from every sample. V was pared by 6 bases and J by 0 bases, with 7 bases of the junction left unmatched. The germline V gene has CDR1 MNHNS and CDR2 SASEGT. CDR3 length: 17 amino acids. Sample: blood. This TCR came from a man aged 30-40 years in good health. The chain recombines TRBV6-1 with TRBJ2-1; 11 bases fit TRBD2. CDR3 in DNA: TGTGCCAGCAGCCGGACTAGCGGGTGGAGCTCCTACAATGAGCAGTTCTTC. Translating gives CASSRTSGWSSYNEQFF.